One and the same sample provided the 20 T cell receptor beta chains below, sequenced in a study of blood T cell repertoires in COVID-19. Repertoires were generated with immunoSEQ multiplex PCR, while TCRdb's copy carries only in-frame clones and drops some. Of some 150,000 clones in the sample, 65% to 90% were seen once. Sequencing was performed on peripheral blood. Receptor source: a woman aged 55-75 years with active or convalescent COVID-19.

The DNA for the CDR3 is TGTGCCAGCAGTCTAGCGGGCGGAGCCTATAATTCACCCCTCCACTTT. Translated, it gives CASSLAGGAYNSPLHF. The V and J genes are TRBV25-1 and TRBJ1-6; no clear D gene. V gave up 5 bases and J gave up 2 bases, with 13 bases separating them. The V gene's germline CDR1 is MGHDK and CDR2 SYGVNS. The CDR3 totals 16 residues.

This chain joins TRBV29-1 and TRBJ1-2; 7 nucleotides align to TRBD1. This CDR3 spans 14 amino acids. Trimming at V came to 3 bases and at J to 2 bases, leaving 6 bases not matched to a gene. Germline CDR1 reads SQVTM; CDR2 reads ANQGSEA. Here the CDR3 DNA reads TGCAGCGTTGAGGGGCTGACAGGGAACTATGGCTACACCTTC. Its protein product is CSVEGLTGNYGYTF.

This chain connects TRBV25-1 to TRBJ2-1, with 16 bases fitting TRBD2. Losses at the gene ends were 7 bases for V and 3 bases for J; bases not matched to a gene: 6. The CDR3 has 17 residues. Germline loops: CDR1 MGHDK, CDR2 SYGVNS. The CDR3 loop is CASTPGLAGGDYNEQFF. CDR3 in DNA: TGTGCCAGCACCCCGGGACTAGCGGGAGGGGACTACAATGAGCAGTTCTTC.

The chain employs TRBV5-6 and TRBJ1-3; 8 nucleotides agree with TRBD1. The trim removed 1 base at V and 2 bases at J, leaving 11 bases unmatched. The CDR3 consists of 18 residues. Looked up from germline, CDR1 is SGHDT and CDR2 is YYEEEE. The CDR3 sequence: CASSLRFKGQGTGNTIYF. In DNA, the CDR3 is TGTGCCAGCAGCTTGAGGTTCAAAGGACAGGGTACTGGAAACACCATATATTTT. Full variable domain (rest looked up from reference TRBV5-6 and TRBJ1-3): DAGVTQSPTHLIKTRGQQVTLRCSPKSGHDTVSWYQQALGQGPQFIFQYYEEEERQRGNFPDRFSGHQFPNYSSELNVNALLLGDSALYLCASSLRFKGQGTGNTIYFGEGSWLTVV.

This clone was picked up one time. The J gene is TRBJ1-1, the V gene TRBV7-9; no reliable D call. This CDR3 spans 14 amino acids. Trimming left V 4 bases short and J 1 base short, with 10 bases between. Germline loops: CDR1 SEHNR, CDR2 FQNEAQ (reference sequence). The DNA for the CDR3 is TGTGCCAGCAGCTCGTTAACAGCGAACACTGAAGCTTTCTTT. Amino acids: CASSSLTANTEAFF.

This rearrangement joins TRBV28 to TRBJ1-1, with D uncertain. V lost 6 bases, J lost 4 bases, and 18 bases lay in between. Germline V lookup: CDR1 MDHEN, CDR2 SYDVKM. This CDR3 has 15 amino acids. The CDR3 sequence: CASSLLPRSGTEAFF. The CDR3, as DNA: TGTGCCAGCAGCCTCCTCCCTAGGTCGGGCACTGAAGCTTTCTTT.

The CDR3 here is CASSQEPGTRGRTGELFF. CDR3 coding DNA: TGTGCCAGCAGCCAAGAACCCGGGACTAGGGGGCGGACCGGGGAGCTGTTTTTT. V gene TRBV14 combines with J gene TRBJ2-2, with D perhaps matching TRBD2 (8 bases). Germline CDR1 and CDR2: SGHDN and FVKESK. The CDR3 sequence is 18 residues long. V lost 0 bases and J lost 5, with 19 bases in between.

V usage is TRBV6-2 or TRBV6-3 and J usage is TRBJ2-7, with no clear D. Trimming took 0 bases from V and 6 from J, leaving 12 bases between them. Germline CDR1 reads MNHEY; CDR2 reads SVGEGT. The CDR3 loop spans 14 amino acids. The CDR3 region is CASSYSFQNSEQYF. The DNA for the CDR3 is TGTGCCAGCAGTTACTCTTTTCAGAATTCCGAGCAGTACTTC.

This chain connects TRBV3-1 (or the pseudogene TRBV3-2) to TRBJ2-3; D is ambiguous. The CDR3 is 12 amino acids. Trimming removed 1 base at V and 9 bases at J, with 8 bases between. Germline lookup yields CDR1 LGHDT and CDR2 YNNKEL (reference sequence). CDR3 coding DNA: TGTGCCAGCAGCCAAGCCCCACGGACGCAGTATTTT. It is translated as CASSQAPRTQYF.

The genes are TRBV19 and TRBJ2-2; TRBD1 matches 8 bases. This CDR3 has 16 amino acids. V lost 5 bases, J lost 4 bases, and 9 bases stayed unmatched. The V gene's germline CDR1 is LNHDA and CDR2 SQIVND (reference sequence). The CDR3 spells CASSAPGTGFTGELFF. The CDR3 nucleotides are TGTGCCAGTAGTGCCCCCGGGACAGGCTTCACCGGGGAGCTGTTTTTT.

This rearrangement joins TRBV9 to TRBJ2-5, with a tentative D call TRBD1 (8 bases). CDR3 length equals 16 residues. Germline V gene lookup returns CDR1 SGDLS and CDR2 YYNGEE. V dropped 4 bases and J dropped 2 bases, with 18 bases sitting between them. This CDR3 is CASSPRTGREQETQYF. The CDR3 DNA sequence: TGTGCCAGCAGCCCCCGGACAGGGAGGGAACAAGAGACCCAGTACTTC.

This clone was seen more than once but under ten times. The chain combines TRBV7-9 with TRBJ1-2; possibly TRBD1 for D (5 bases). V was shortened by 1 base and J by 2 bases, with 17 bases between the two germline ends. The CDR3 sequence is 17 residues long. In germline, CDR1 is SEHNR, CDR2 FQNEAQ (reference sequence). CDR3 loop: CASSLVGGENANYGYTF. The CDR3 DNA follows: TGTGCCAGCAGCTTAGTTGGAGGGGAGAACGCCAACTATGGCTACACCTTC.

Points on this clone: The DNA is left out, because the CDR3 cannot be placed on it with certainty; the CDR3 is given as TCRdb lists it. The chain employs TRBV7-2 and TRBJ1-2. Germline CDR1 and CDR2: SGHTA and FQGNSA. Termini included, the CDR3 measures 12 amino acids. CDR3 region: CASSLVAGGITF.

This chain connects TRBV10-3 to TRBJ1-3; 9 bases are shared with TRBD1. The V gene end was trimmed by 10 bases and the J gene end by 3 bases; junction bases not matched to a gene: 4. The V gene's germline CDR1 is ENHRY and CDR2 SYGVKD. There are 13 residues in the CDR3. The CDR3 DNA is TGTGCCACCCGACAGGGGGATGGAAACACCATATATTTT. Translation gives CATRQGDGNTIYF.

This clone was recorded once. CDR3 in DNA: TGTGCCAGCCTATCACTTCCAACTAATGAAAAACTGTTTTTT. Its translation: CASLSLPTNEKLFF. V and J are TRBV6-5 and TRBJ1-4; no clear D. V dropped 8 bases and J dropped 0 bases, with 10 bases sitting between them. The CDR3 contains 14 residues. Per the germline V gene, CDR1 is MNHEY and CDR2 is SVGAGI.

The chain joins TRBV7-6 to TRBJ1-5; TRBD1 might be the D (5 bases). The CDR3 has 14 amino acids. With 1 base removed from V and 8 bases from J, the gap between germline ends came to 12 bases. Germline assignment: CDR1 SGHVS and CDR2 FNYEAQ. The CDR3 coding sequence is TGTGCCAGCAGCTTAGGTAGCAGGGAAGAGCCCCAGCATTTT. Its translation is CASSLGSREEPQHF.

The chain uses TRBV3-1 (or the pseudogene TRBV3-2) and TRBJ2-2, with TRBD2 identical over 10 bases. CDR3 size: 14 residues. J was trimmed by 6 bases and V by 4 bases; bases with no gene match: 2. Germline values: CDR1 LGHDT, CDR2 YNNKEL (reference sequence). In nucleotides, the CDR3 is TGTGCCAGCAGCCTAGGACTAGCGGCCGGGGAGCTGTTTTTT. Amino acid sequence: CASSLGLAAGELFF.

This clone came up a few times. This sequence joins TRBV10-1 and TRBJ1-1; TRBD1 is a possible D gene (6 bases). Germline lookup yields CDR1 WNHNN and CDR2 SYGVQD (reference sequence). The CDR3 covers 10 residues. V lost 10 bases and J lost 6, with 9 bases in between. CDR3 DNA: TGCGCCACGGGGGGCCCTGAAGCTTTCTTT. Translated, it gives CATGGPEAFF.

This rearrangement joins TRBV24-1 to TRBJ1-1; possibly TRBD1 for D (6 bases). Looked up from germline, CDR1 is KGHDR and CDR2 is SFDVKD. V gave up 2 bases and J gave up 7 bases, with 13 bases separating them. The length of the CDR3 is 14 residues. The CDR3 reads CATSDSTDRFEAFF. CDR3 nucleotide sequence: TGTGCCACCAGTGATTCCACTGACAGGTTTGAAGCTTTCTTT.

A single count supports this clone. The rearrangement uses TRBV6-1 and TRBJ2-7; D is unclear. CDR3 size: 13 residues. Germline V CDR1 and CDR2: MNHNS, SASEGT. V was trimmed by 3 bases and J by 1 base, leaving 7 bases between them. The CDR3 sequence is CASSEADSYEQYF. As DNA, the CDR3 is TGTGCCAGCAGTGAGGCGGATTCCTACGAGCAGTACTTC.